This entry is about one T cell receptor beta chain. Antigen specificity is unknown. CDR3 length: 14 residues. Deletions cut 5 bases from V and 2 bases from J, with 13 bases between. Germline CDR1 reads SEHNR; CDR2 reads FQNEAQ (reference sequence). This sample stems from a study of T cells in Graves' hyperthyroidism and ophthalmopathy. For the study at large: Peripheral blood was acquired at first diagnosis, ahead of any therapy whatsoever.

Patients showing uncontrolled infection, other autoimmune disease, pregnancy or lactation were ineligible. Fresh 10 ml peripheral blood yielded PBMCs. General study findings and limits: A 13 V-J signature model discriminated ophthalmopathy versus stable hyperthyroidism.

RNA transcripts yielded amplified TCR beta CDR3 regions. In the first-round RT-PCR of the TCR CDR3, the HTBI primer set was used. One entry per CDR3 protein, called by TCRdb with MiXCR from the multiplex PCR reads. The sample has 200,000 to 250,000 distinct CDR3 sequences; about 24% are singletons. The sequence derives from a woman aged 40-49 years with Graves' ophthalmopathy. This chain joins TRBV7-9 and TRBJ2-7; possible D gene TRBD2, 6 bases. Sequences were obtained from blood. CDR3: CASSPPGVPYEQYF. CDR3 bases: TGTGCCAGCAGCCCTCCGGGAGTCCCCTACGAGCAGTACTTC.